The 25 T cell receptor beta chains listed next were all sequenced from one sample in a study of T cell repertoires in cytomegalovirus infection. These TCRs are of unknown antigen specificity. TCRdb re-called the reads through MiXCR, storing one row per CDR3 protein. The table shows roughly 160,000 distinct CDR3 sequences, with roughly 21% occurring only once. The specimen comprised CD8+ T cells from cultured PBMCs, sampled from culture after CMV antigen stimulation. The source is a human donor in good health (CMV status not recorded). Some clones in this sample may be carry-over from other donors' samples.

Ten or more counts support this clonotype. This chain uses TRBV7-6 with TRBJ2-3, with D possibly TRBD2 on 6 matching bases. V lost 4 bases and J 0 bases, leaving 11 bases between the germline ends. The CDR3 loop spans 15 amino acids. Germline V CDR1 and CDR2: SGHVS, FNYEAQ. CDR3 DNA sequence: TGTGCCAGCAGCTCGGGACTGGGCAGCACAGATACGCAGTATTTT. It codes for CASSSGLGSTDTQYF. Variable domain in full (rest from reference TRBV7-6 and TRBJ2-3): GAGVSQSPRYKVTKRGQDVALRCDPISGHVSLYWYRQALGQGPEFLTYFNYEAQQDKSGLPNDRFSAERPEGSISTLTIQRTEQRDSAMYRCASSSGLGSTDTQYFGPGTRLTVL.

The chain carries TRBV2 and TRBJ1-1, with D maybe TRBD1 (6 bases). This CDR3 contains 15 residues. The ends were cut back, 8 bases at V and 1 base at J, with 17 bases in the middle. Germline-derived CDR1 and CDR2 are SNHLY and FYNNEI. CDR3 sequence: CASPSSWDKNTEAFF. As DNA, the CDR3 is TGTGCCAGCCCCTCCAGCTGGGACAAGAACACTGAAGCTTTCTTT.

The chain combines TRBV7-2 with TRBJ2-3, with 9 nucleotides matching TRBD1. The germline gives CDR1 SGHTA, CDR2 FQGNSA. The V gene end was trimmed by 3 bases and the J gene end by 3 bases; junction bases not matched to a gene: 10. The CDR3 length is 17 residues. The CDR3: CASSFWGGQGGTDTQYF. DNA of the CDR3: TGTGCCAGCAGCTTCTGGGGGGGACAGGGAGGAACAGATACGCAGTATTTT.

This clonotype has a single count. The gene calls are TRBV6-2 or TRBV6-3 and TRBJ1-2, with D tentatively TRBD1 (6 bases). The germline V gene has CDR1 MNHEY and CDR2 SVGEGT. The CDR3 has 14 amino acids. The V gene lost 2 bases and the J gene lost 4 bases, with 11 bases spanning the gap. The CDR3 DNA sequence: TGTGCCAGCAGTTACACGGGGGGCGTCTATGGCTACACCTTC. Translating gives CASSYTGGVYGYTF.

The chain has TRBV19 and TRBJ1-2; perhaps TRBD1 as D (5 bases). The CDR3 loop spans 14 amino acids. Germline loops: CDR1 LNHDA, CDR2 SQIVND (reference sequence). The V end was cut by 6 bases, the J end by 0 bases, with 11 bases between. This chain's CDR3 is CASSPSGANYGYTF. DNA for the CDR3: TGTGCCAGTAGCCCTTCGGGGGCTAACTATGGCTACACCTTC.

This clonotype showed up just a few times. This sequence joins TRBV6-6 and TRBJ1-1, with 7 bases matching TRBD1. The length of the CDR3 is 15 residues. The germline CDR1 and CDR2 sequences are MNHNY and SVGAGI (reference sequence). V lost 5 bases, J lost 4 bases, and 10 bases stayed unmatched. The CDR3 spells CASSDRTGKSTEAFF. The CDR3 DNA reads TGTGCCAGCAGTGACCGGACAGGCAAGTCCACTGAAGCTTTCTTT.

The chain employs TRBV7-6 and TRBJ1-4; D not resolved. Germline V CDR1 and CDR2: SGHVS, FNYEAQ. The CDR3 totals 14 residues. With 2 bases removed from V and 8 bases from J, the gap between germline ends came to 12 bases. CDR3 sequence: CASSLFGEVEKLFF. DNA for the CDR3: TGTGCCAGCAGCTTATTCGGGGAGGTCGAAAAACTGTTTTTT.

In its sample, this clonotype was seen a few times. The chain carries TRBV19 and TRBJ1-6; D perhaps matches TRBD1 (6 bases). Germline CDR1 is LNHDA and CDR2 is SQIVND (reference sequence). The CDR3 spans 14 residues. V gave up 8 bases and J gave up 4 bases, with 12 bases separating them. The CDR3 nucleotides are TGTGCCAGTTCCGGACAGCTTTATAATTCACCCCTCCACTTT. Translating it yields CASSGQLYNSPLHF.

In this sample, this clonotype turned up many times. The chain is built from TRBV5-4 and TRBJ2-1, with D perhaps given as TRBD1 or TRBD2 (5 bases each). V was shortened by 1 base and J by 4 bases, with 15 bases between the two germline ends. There are 16 residues in the CDR3. CDR1 SGHNT and CDR2 YYREEE come from the germline V gene (reference sequence). The CDR3 nucleotides read TGTGCCAGCAGCTTGACTGGGGGTTCCCGATACAATGAGCAGTTCTTC. Protein sequence: CASSLTGGSRYNEQFF. Full variable domain (missing parts from reference TRBV5-4 and TRBJ2-1): ETGVTQSPTHLIKTRGQQVTLRCSSQSGHNTVSWYQQALGQGPQFIFQYYREEENGRGNFPPRFSGLQFPNYSSELNVNALELDDSALYLCASSLTGGSRYNEQFFGPGTRLTVL.

The table lists this clonotype with a few counts. The V and J genes are TRBV6-2 or TRBV6-3 and TRBJ1-4; D unresolved. CDR1 MNHEY and CDR2 SVGEGT come from the germline V gene. This CDR3 spans 15 amino acids. The V end was cut by 6 bases, the J end by 7 bases, with 18 bases between. DNA for the CDR3: TGTGCCAGCAGCCTCTTGGGAGGCCCCGGTGAAAAACTGTTTTTT. As protein: CASSLLGGPGEKLFF.

This clonotype was seen more than once but under ten times. The V call is TRBV24-1, the J call TRBJ2-3, with 9 positions matching TRBD1. The CDR3 has 16 amino acids. J lost 2 bases, V lost 3 bases, and 5 bases had no gene match. Germline values: CDR1 KGHDR, CDR2 SFDVKD. CDR3 sequence reads: CATSDRQGVPTDTQYF. The CDR3 DNA is TGTGCCACCAGTGATCGACAGGGGGTCCCCACAGATACGCAGTATTTT.

The gene calls are TRBV7-2 and TRBJ2-7, with D perhaps TRBD1 (6 bases). V was clipped by 5 bases and J by 4 bases, with 12 bases between them. Germline CDR1 reads SGHTA; CDR2 reads FQGNSA. This CDR3 has 13 residues. Written as DNA, the CDR3 is TGTGCCAGCAGCCAGGGGAGCCGGTACGAGCAGTACTTC. As protein: CASSQGSRYEQYF.

This chain connects TRBV4-1 to TRBJ1-5; the D gene is possibly TRBD1 (5 bases). In germline, CDR1 is MGHRA, CDR2 YSYEKL. This CDR3 contains 14 residues. V gave up 0 bases and J gave up 6 bases, with 9 bases separating them. The CDR3 reads CASSQDGGFQPQHF. As DNA, the CDR3 is TGCGCCAGCAGCCAAGATGGGGGATTTCAGCCCCAGCATTTT.

This sequence joins TRBV7-6 and TRBJ2-7, with D tentatively TRBD2 (6 bases). From germline, CDR1 is SGHVS and CDR2 FNYEAQ. The V gene lost 5 bases and the J gene lost 2 bases, with 19 bases spanning the gap. This CDR3 is built from 16 residues. The CDR3 reads CASSNSERATAYEQYF. The CDR3 DNA reads as TGTGCCAGCAGCAACTCTGAGCGGGCAACCGCCTACGAGCAGTACTTC.

The chain combines TRBV2 with TRBJ1-6; possibly TRBD1 for D (6 bases). Germline assignment: CDR1 SNHLY and CDR2 FYNNEI. Trimming shortened V by 10 bases and J by 17 bases, and 27 bases separated the two germline ends. This CDR3 has 14 amino acids. The CDR3 DNA is TGTGCCACCGTGGGCGGGGGCAGGGACCCTCTTGTCCACTTT. This translates into CATVGGGRDPLVHF.

The V gene is TRBV6-6, the J gene TRBJ2-5, with 7 bases fitting TRBD1. Germline V gene sequence: CDR1 MNHNY, CDR2 SVGAGI (reference sequence). The junction had 2 bases not matched to a gene; V was cut back by 4 bases and J by 6 bases. The CDR3 totals 12 residues. The CDR3 protein is CASSSQGKTQYF. The CDR3 nucleotides read TGTGCCAGCAGTTCACAGGGGAAGACCCAGTACTTC.

This clonotype occurred a few times. V and J are TRBV4-2 and TRBJ1-1, with D unresolved. CDR1 is LGHNA, CDR2 YNFKEQ, per germline. CDR3 length equals 14 residues. The V end lost 0 bases, the J end lost 1 base, and 6 bases lay between the germline ends. The CDR3 region is CASSQDLGNTEAFF. DNA of the CDR3: TGTGCCAGCAGCCAAGATTTGGGGAACACTGAAGCTTTCTTT.

There are many counts of this clonotype. J is TRBJ1-6 and V is TRBV25-1, with D perhaps matching TRBD1 (6 bases). The CDR3 spans 23 residues. Trimming stripped 3 bases from V and 9 bases from J, with 39 bases between. Germline CDR1 and CDR2: MGHDK and SYGVNS. For the CDR3, the DNA is TGTGCCAGCAGTGAGACCTATCCTACCGGACAGAACCATCGATGGAGTGGGATTTCACCCCTCCACTTT. Encoded protein: CASSETYPTGQNHRWSGISPLHF.

J is TRBJ1-2 and V is TRBV4-3, with 7 nucleotides matching TRBD1. The CDR3 runs to 16 residues. V gave up 1 base and J gave up 2 bases; unmatched junction bases: 7. The V gene's germline CDR1 is LGHNA and CDR2 YSLEER. The CDR3 region has the DNA TGCGCCAGCAGCCAAGGTCCAGGGGGAACAAACTATGGCTACACCTTC. Amino acid sequence: CASSQGPGGTNYGYTF.

A few counts support this clonotype. The rearrangement uses TRBV7-9 and TRBJ2-1, with D unresolved. The CDR3 is 14 amino acids. Germline assignment: CDR1 SEHNR and CDR2 FQNEAQ (reference sequence). V gave up 4 bases and J gave up 4 bases, with 11 bases separating them. The CDR3: CASSSVDRYNEQFF. CDR3 bases: TGTGCCAGCAGCTCCGTAGACCGATACAATGAGCAGTTCTTC. The variable domain in full, with the rest retrieved from reference TRBV7-9 and TRBJ2-1, is DTGVSQNPRHKITKRGQNVTFRCDPISEHNRLYWYRQTLGQGPEFLTYFQNEAQLEKSRLLSDRFSAERPKGSFSTLEIQRTEQGDSAMYLCASSSVDRYNEQFFGPGTRLTVL.

The rearrangement joins TRBV12-3 or TRBV12-4 to TRBJ2-7, with 10 nucleotides matching TRBD2. The CDR3 is made up of 15 amino acids. The J segment lost 4 bases and the V segment lost 6 bases, leaving 9 bases of the junction unmatched. This CDR3 is CASRGLAGVRYEQYF. CDR3 bases: TGTGCCAGCAGGGGCCTAGCGGGGGTGAGATACGAGCAGTACTTC.

This clonotype was picked up a small number of times. The chain joins TRBV7-9 to TRBJ1-1; D unclear. Trimming left V 1 base short and J 0 bases short, with 6 bases between. The germline CDR1 and CDR2 sequences are SEHNR and FQNEAQ (reference sequence). The CDR3 loop spans 14 amino acids. CDR3 nucleotides: TGTGCCAGCAGCTTAGGGCAGGTGAACACTGAAGCTTTCTTT. Translated, it gives CASSLGQVNTEAFF.

This clonotype was observed a handful of times. The chain recombines TRBV6-2 or TRBV6-3 with TRBJ2-7, with D perhaps TRBD1 (6 bases). This CDR3 region has 15 residues. Germline lookup yields CDR1 MNHEY and CDR2 SVGEGT. The germline V and J ends were trimmed by 8 bases and 1 base, with 18 bases remaining between them. Here the CDR3 DNA reads TGTGCCAGCGGACCTCCCGGGACACTTTCCTACGAGCAGTACTTC. Protein: CASGPPGTLSYEQYF.

This clonotype has only a few counts. The gene calls are TRBV12-3 or TRBV12-4 and TRBJ1-2; D is ambiguous. This CDR3 contains 12 residues. Deletions cut 10 bases from V and 8 bases from J, with 17 bases between. Here the CDR3 reads CANHRNDRGYTF. The CDR3 coding sequence is TGTGCCAACCATCGGAATGATCGAGGCTACACCTTC.

This clonotype was observed a few times. V usage is TRBV7-6 and J usage is TRBJ2-3; D gene ambiguous. V gave up 0 bases and J gave up 0 bases, with 7 bases separating them. The germline CDR1 and CDR2 sequences are SGHVS and FNYEAQ. This CDR3 region has 15 residues. The CDR3 DNA is TGTGCCAGCAGCTTAGCTTTACCTAGCACAGATACGCAGTATTTT. Protein product: CASSLALPSTDTQYF.